This paragraph covers one T cell receptor (beta chain) sequence. Per the study methods: Amplification of reference gene primers was used by the study to estimate nucleated cell counts. Data came from immunoSEQ multiplex PCR; TCRdb stores just in-frame clones and leaves some out. V, J and clone size are those of that table, while D and trimming were read from the DNA. The sample lists approximately 230,000 clones, 86% occurring once. The data originate from a study of blood T cell repertoires in COVID-19. Study-wide background: The United States, Italy and Spain provided the acute and convalescent COVID-19 samples. T cells, B-cell-depleted T cells, or PBMCs supplied cDNA or gDNA.

The source of this sequence is a man aged 25-40 years who had recovered from COVID-19. The sequencing input was peripheral blood.

In nucleotides, the CDR3 is TGTGCCAGCAGTGCTTTTCCCGGGGGGACCTATGGCTACACCTTC. Translating it yields CASSAFPGGTYGYTF. This sequence joins TRBV6-4 and TRBJ1-2; D is perhaps TRBD1 (5 bases). The CDR3 spans 15 residues. Between the trimmed V and J ends, which lost 4 bases and 4 bases, there was a span of 16 bases. The germline V gene has CDR1 MRHNA and CDR2 SNTAGT.